This T cell receptor (beta chain) was sequenced for a study of blood T cell repertoires in COVID-19. Overall study: COVID-19 samples, acute and convalescent, were from the United States, Italy and Spain.

Study processing details: For nucleated cells, counts were estimated from reference gene primer amplification. Profiling relied on immunoSEQ multiplex PCR, and the TCRdb table lists in-frame clones only, not all of them. D and trimming were read from the DNA, whereas the V and J calls and clone size are those reported in that table. Among some 81,000 clones, roughly 91% were seen once, and the ten largest hold under 1.1%. Trimming cost V 0 bases and J 0 bases; bases outside gene matches: 5. CDR3 length equals 16 residues. Per germline, CDR1 SGDLS and CDR2 YYNGEE. The TCR comes from a woman in her 50s in a cohort sampled during active COVID-19. Material for sequencing was peripheral blood. The genes are TRBV9 and TRBJ1-1, with 7 bases fitting TRBD1. CDR3 coding DNA: TGTGCCAGCAGCGTAGGCGACAGGGATTTGAACACTGAAGCTTTCTTT. This sequence encodes CASSVGDRDLNTEAFF.